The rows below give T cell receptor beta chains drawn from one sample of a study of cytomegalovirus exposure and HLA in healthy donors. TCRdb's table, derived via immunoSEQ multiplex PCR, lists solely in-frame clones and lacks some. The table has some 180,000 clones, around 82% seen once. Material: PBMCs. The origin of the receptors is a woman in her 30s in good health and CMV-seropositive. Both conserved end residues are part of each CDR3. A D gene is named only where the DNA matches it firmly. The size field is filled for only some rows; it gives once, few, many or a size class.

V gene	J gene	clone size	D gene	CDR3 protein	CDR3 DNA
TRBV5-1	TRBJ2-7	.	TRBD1	CASSSRDRGYEQYF	TGCGCCAGCAGCTCGAGGGACAGGGGTTACGAGCAGTACTTC
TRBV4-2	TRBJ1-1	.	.	CASSQARQLNTEAFF	TGTGCCAGCAGCCAAGCGAGACAGTTGAACACTGAAGCTTTCTTT
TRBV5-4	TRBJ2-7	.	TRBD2	CASSLFSSRRGGYEQYF	TGTGCCAGCAGCTTGTTCTCGTCCCGGCGGGGGGGCTACGAGCAGTACTTC
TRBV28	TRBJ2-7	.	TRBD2	CASSLGLAGSSYEQYF	TGTGCCAGCAGTTTAGGACTAGCGGGGAGCTCCTACGAGCAGTACTTC
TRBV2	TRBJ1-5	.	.	CASSDRGLYSNQPQHF	TGTGCCAGCAGTGATCGAGGTTTATATAGCAATCAGCCCCAGCATTTT
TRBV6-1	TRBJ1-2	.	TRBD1	CASGTGGSGNYGYTF	TGTGCCAGCGGGACAGGGGGCTCTGGTAACTATGGCTACACCTTC
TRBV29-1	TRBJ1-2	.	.	CSVVEGRYGYTF	TGCAGCGTTGTAGAGGGGCGGTATGGCTACACCTTC
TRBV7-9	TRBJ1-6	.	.	CASSMARTTLTINSPLHF	TGTGCCAGCAGTATGGCCAGGACTACCCTAACCATTAATTCACCCCTCCACTTT
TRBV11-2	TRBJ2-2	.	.	CASSKTGELFF	TGTGCCAGCAGCAAGACAGGGGAGCTGTTTTTT
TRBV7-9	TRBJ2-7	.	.	CASSSVQGYEQYF	TGTGCCAGCAGCTCTGTGCAGGGCTACGAGCAGTACTTC
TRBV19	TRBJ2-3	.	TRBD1	CASSSDRVRTDTQYF	TGTGCCAGTAGTTCGGACAGGGTGAGGACAGATACGCAGTATTTT
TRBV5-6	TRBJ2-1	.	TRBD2	CASSKIGGDSYNEQFF	TGTGCCAGCAGCAAAATCGGGGGGGACTCCTACAATGAGCAGTTCTTC
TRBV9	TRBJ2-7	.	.	CASSALPSYEQYF	TGTGCCAGCAGCGCCCTCCCTTCCTACGAGCAGTACTTC
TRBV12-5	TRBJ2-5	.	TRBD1	CASGLVVSSGGDVTQYF	TGTGCTAGTGGTTTGGTAGTCAGCTCAGGGGGCGATGTGACCCAGTACTTC
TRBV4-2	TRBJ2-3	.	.	CASSQGRGTDTQYF	TGTGCCAGCAGCCAAGGGAGGGGTACAGATACGCAGTATTTT
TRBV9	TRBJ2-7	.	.	CASSVGSGQGGHEQYF	TGTGCCAGCAGCGTAGGGAGTGGTCAGGGTGGCCACGAGCAGTACTTC
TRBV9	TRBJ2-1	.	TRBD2	CASSERGGSLSYNEQFF	TGTGCCAGCAGCGAGCGGGGGGGCTCCCTCTCCTACAATGAGCAGTTCTTC
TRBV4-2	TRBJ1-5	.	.	CASSQEADSQPQHF	TGTGCCAGCAGCCAAGAGGCCGACTCGCAGCCCCAGCATTTT
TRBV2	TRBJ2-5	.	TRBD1	CASSEGQIQETQYF	TGTGCCAGCAGTGAGGGACAGATCCAAGAGACCCAGTACTTC
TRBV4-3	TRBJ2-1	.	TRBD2	CASSPQARGDNEQFF	TGCGCCAGCAGCCCTCAGGCCCGGGGGGACAATGAGCAGTTCTTC
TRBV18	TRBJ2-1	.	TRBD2	CASSPGTSVRLRQFF	TGTGCCAGCTCGCCCGGGACTAGCGTTCGCTTAAGACAGTTCTTC
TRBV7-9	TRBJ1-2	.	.	CSSSLVEYGYTF	TGTTCCAGCAGCTTAGTTGAGTATGGCTACACCTTC
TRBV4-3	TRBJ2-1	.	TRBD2	CASSQDRASGDYNEQFF	TGCGCCAGCAGCCAAGATCGGGCTAGCGGGGATTACAATGAGCAGTTCTTC
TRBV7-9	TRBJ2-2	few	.	CASSLTEYTTPELFF	TGTGCCAGCAGCTTAACCGAATATACGACTCCGGAGCTGTTTTTT
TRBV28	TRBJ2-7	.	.	CASSFRGAKVEQYF	TGTGCCAGCAGTTTCAGGGGGGCCAAGGTAGAGCAGTACTTC
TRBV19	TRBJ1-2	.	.	CASSITSRHYGYTF	TGTGCCAGTAGTATAACCAGTCGCCACTATGGCTACACCTTC
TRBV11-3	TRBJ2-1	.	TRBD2	CASSSSGGANEQFF	TGTGCCAGCAGCTCAAGCGGGGGGGCCAATGAGCAGTTCTTC
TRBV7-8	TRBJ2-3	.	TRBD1	CASSLGGTGVDTQYF	TGTGCCAGCAGCTTAGGCGGGACAGGGGTAGATACGCAGTATTTT
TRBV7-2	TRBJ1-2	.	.	CASSSYGGGRNYGYTF	TGTGCCAGCAGTTCCTATGGGGGGGGCAGAAACTATGGCTACACCTTC
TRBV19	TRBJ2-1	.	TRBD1	CASSLGTGGNEQFF	TGTGCCAGTAGTCTAGGGACAGGGGGCAATGAGCAGTTCTTC
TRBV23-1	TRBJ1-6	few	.	CASSHCGPYNSPLHF	TGCGCCAGCAGTCATTGCGGGCCCTATAATTCACCCCTCCACTTT
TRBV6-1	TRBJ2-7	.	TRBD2	CASSERLAGAYEQYF	TGTGCCAGCAGTGAACGGCTAGCGGGGGCCTACGAGCAGTACTTC
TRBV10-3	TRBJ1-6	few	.	CAISEGRENSPLHF	TGTGCCATCAGTGAAGGTCGGGAAAATTCACCCCTCCACTTT
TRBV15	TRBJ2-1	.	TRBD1	CATSTPRDRKSSYNEQFF	TGTGCCACCAGCACACCCCGGGACAGAAAAAGCTCCTACAATGAGCAGTTCTTC
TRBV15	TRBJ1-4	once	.	CATSRAKARNEKLFF	TGTGCCACCAGCAGAGCAAAAGCAAGAAATGAAAAACTGTTTTTT
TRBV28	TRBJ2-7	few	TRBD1	CASSLKFRQGAFFGGNEQYF	TGTGCCAGCAGTTTAAAGTTCCGGCAGGGGGCGTTTTTCGGGGGTAACGAGCAGTACTTC
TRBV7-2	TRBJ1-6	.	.	CASSPRRVNPLHF	TGTGCCAGCAGCCCCCGCAGGGTTAACCCCCTCCACTTT
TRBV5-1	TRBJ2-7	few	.	CASSRGDSILSYEQYF	TGCGCCAGCAGCCGCGGGGACTCTATACTCTCCTACGAGCAGTACTTC
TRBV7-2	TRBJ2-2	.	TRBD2	CASSLGGGAVTGELFF	TGTGCCAGCAGCTTAGGCGGGGGGGCCGTTACCGGGGAGCTGTTTTTT
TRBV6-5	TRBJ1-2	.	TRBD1	CASSTGTGDYGYTF	TGTGCCAGCAGTACCGGGACAGGGGACTATGGCTACACCTTC
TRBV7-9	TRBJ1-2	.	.	CASSSPDRVRMGGYTF	TGTGCCAGCAGCTCCCCTGACAGAGTTAGAATGGGTGGCTACACCTTC
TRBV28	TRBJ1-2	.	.	CATSRVVYGHTF	TGTGCCACCTCTCGGGTAGTCTATGGCCACACCTTC
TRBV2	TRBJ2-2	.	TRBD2	CASSPPLGLAGGHTGELFF	TGTGCCAGCAGTCCTCCCCTGGGACTAGCGGGGGGGCACACCGGGGAGCTGTTTTTT
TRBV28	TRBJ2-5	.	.	CASTPLSGAQYF	TGTGCCAGCACCCCCCTTTCGGGGGCCCAGTACTTC
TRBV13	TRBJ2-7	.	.	CASNLGRSYEQYF	TGTGCCAGCAACTTGGGGAGATCCTACGAGCAGTACTTC
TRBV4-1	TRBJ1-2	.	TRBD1	CASSQEMKAGGNYGYTF	TGCGCCAGCAGCCAAGAGATGAAGGCAGGGGGGAACTATGGCTACACCTTC
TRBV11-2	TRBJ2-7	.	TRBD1	CASSFGQGVYEQYF	TGTGCCAGCAGCTTTGGACAGGGCGTCTACGAGCAGTACTTC
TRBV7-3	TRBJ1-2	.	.	CASSLTGKGGYTF	TGTGCCAGCAGCTTAACGGGGAAGGGGGGCTACACCTTC
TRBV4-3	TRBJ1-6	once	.	CASSQAPGRGAGSPLHF	TGCGCCAGCAGCCAAGCGCCCGGGAGGGGGGCTGGATCACCCCTCCACTTT
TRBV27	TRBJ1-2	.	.	CASSSQFFDYGYTF	TGTGCCAGCAGTTCACAGTTTTTTGACTATGGCTACACCTTC